The clone carrying this T cell receptor (beta chain) was recorded once. This sample was taken from a study of T cell changes during pregnancy in multiple sclerosis. Sequencing was performed with immunoSEQ multiplex PCR; in TCRdb, only in-frame clones are kept and a portion is missing. The sample records about 70,000 clones, 85% to 95% being singletons. The material sequenced was peripheral blood, taken in the second trimester of pregnancy. This clonotype was obtained from a female donor in good health, enrolled as a control in a pregnancy study.

For the CDR3, the DNA is TGTGCCAGCAGCTTATGGGGAGCCGCAAACGAGCAGTACTTC. This encodes CASSLWGAANEQYF. This chain links TRBV11-3 with TRBJ2-7, with a weak D call TRBD2 (5 bases). The germline gives CDR1 SGHNT, CDR2 YENEEA. The CDR3 length is 14 residues. With 2 bases removed from V and 5 bases from J, the gap between germline ends came to 13 bases.